This note documents a single T cell receptor (beta chain) sequence. Antigen: not known. This record comes from a study of chemoradiotherapy in HPV16-positive cancers. Samples were taken several times over chemoradiotherapy. Data came from immunoSEQ multiplex PCR; TCRdb stores just in-frame clones and leaves some out. The table shows about 1,400 clones, with around 86% occurring only once. CDR3 size: 16 residues. Per germline, CDR1 GTSNPN and CDR2 SVGIG (reference sequence). With 5 bases clipped from V and 0 bases from J, the junction kept 5 bases outside the gene matches. Notes on the study in general: During treatment, candidate HPV-specific clones and E7-related motifs expanded in tumor. Functional assays defining HPV-specific T cells used only two HPV16-positive patients.

The receptor was isolated from a human donor with HPV-associated anogenital cancer. Here the sequenced sample was tumor tissue, taken from a patient who underwent chemoradiotherapy. The chain combines TRBV30 with TRBJ2-2, with 11 bases that match TRBD2. This CDR3 is CAWSGLAGTNTGELFF. The CDR3 coding sequence is TGTGCCTGGTCCGGACTAGCGGGCACGAACACCGGGGAGCTGTTTTTT.